This T cell receptor beta chain was retrieved from a study of T cell responses to AZD1222 COVID-19 vaccine (dated by TCRdb to the early 2020s). Regarding the complete study: Because spike-specific TCR depth and breadth did not differ between the two schedules, AZD1222 recipients who got a second dose at roughly 4 weeks were pooled with those who got a second dose at roughly 12 weeks. A total of about 240 trial participants underwent TCR sequencing, of whom 200 to 220 received two doses of AZD1222 and around 25 received two doses of the MenACWY control vaccine. Trial participants were enrolled into age subgroups of 18-55, 56-69 and 70-plus years, which contained roughly 140, 27 and 60 TCR-sequenced participants, respectively. What the work shows at the level of the full study, not this receptor alone: Spike-specific TCR breadth and depth rose significantly after two AZD1222 doses compared with day 0 and with MenACWY recipients. Conclusions about previously exposed vaccinees were limited because only a handful of AZD1222 recipients were SARS-CoV-2 seropositive at baseline. The 56-69-year group was small, and its depth increase did not reach significance, likely because of low power. Nearly half of unique spike-specific TCRs reportedly recognized epitopes outside regions mutated in the B.1.351 and B.1.1.7 variants. Participants were mostly white British, with more females than males. The authors suggested clonal diversity may have been underestimated. Vaccine-associated CD4 TCRs spanned the whole spike protein, with dominant responses in regions 160-218 and 743-854. No day 14 peak-response samples were available, so repertoires were characterized only after the peak T cell response.

The CDR3 regions of human TCRbeta chains were analyzed by immunosequencing. The authors' pipeline ran thus. Repertoire TCRs were checked for matches against a reference library of SARS-CoV-2-specific TCRs that had been generated using the MIRA antigen-specificity platform. Breadth was defined as the fraction of unique TCRs that were SARS-CoV-2-associated, and depth was defined as the fraction of total T cells that were SARS-CoV-2-associated. Using the MIRA data, every spike-specific TCR was mapped to the spike region that the TCR reacted to and assigned to either a CD4 or a CD8 class. Log10-transformed breadth and depth values were compared by one-way ANOVA with Sidak's multiple comparisons tests. Here the immuneACCESS table is served through TCRdb, limited to in-frame sequences with V and J called. Missing clones are a known gap in these copies; in checked studies unresolved V genes cover under half, and the rest lacks a known reason. The V and J calls and clone size come from that table; D and trimming were worked out from the DNA. The sample profile shows 90,000 to 100,000 clones; nearly 90% of them were found once. Of the sample, under 3.5% falls within the top ten clones.

The time point label corresponds to: baseline before first vaccination. The vaccinee samples were drawn from two UK trials, COV001 and COV002, one of which was a single-blind randomized controlled phase 2/3 trial testing AZD1222 (ChAdOx1 nCoV-19) in healthy adults. Trial participant PBMC samples were collected at day 0 and day 28 after the second dose for TCRbeta chain sequencing. Points on this clone: Its antigen specificity is not known. No much larger clonotype is one base removed from it; base qualities were not supplied.

There are 15 amino acids in the CDR3, from cysteine to phenylalanine inclusive. The entry retains the CDR3 DNA only, 45 bases that are in frame from base 1. At the junction V is shortened by 5 bases and J by 1 base, with 13 bases in between. Via the germline V gene, CDR1 is SGHVS and CDR2 FQNEAQ. This TCR was recovered from an adult in good health. The source was peripheral blood, collected on day 0 of AZD1222 vaccination. Rearrangement joined TRBV7-8 to TRBJ2-3, and TRBD2 may be the D gene, going by 5 matching bases. The encoded CDR3 is CASSPTSVRTDTQYF. The sequenced DNA: TGTGCCAGCAGCCCTACTAGTGTCCGCACAGATACGCAGTATTTT. Full variable domain (CDR3 extended with the reference TRBV7-8 and TRBJ2-3 proteins): GAGVSQSPRYKVAKRGQDVALRCDPISGHVSLFWYQQALGQGPEFLTYFQNEAQLDKSGLPSDRFFAERPEGSVSTLKIQRTQQEDSAVYLCASSPTSVRTDTQYFGPGTRLTVL.